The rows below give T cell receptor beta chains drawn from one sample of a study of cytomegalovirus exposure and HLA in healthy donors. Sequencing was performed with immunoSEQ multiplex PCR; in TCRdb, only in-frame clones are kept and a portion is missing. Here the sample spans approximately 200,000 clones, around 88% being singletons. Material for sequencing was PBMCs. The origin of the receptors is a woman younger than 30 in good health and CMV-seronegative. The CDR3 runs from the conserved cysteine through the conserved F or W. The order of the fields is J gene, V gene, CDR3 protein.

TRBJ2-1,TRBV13,CASSLVSGTSYNEQFF
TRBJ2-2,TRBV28,CASRFVAGELFF
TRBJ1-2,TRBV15,CATSRDRRALGVNTF
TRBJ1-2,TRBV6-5,CASSPGFRNYGYTF
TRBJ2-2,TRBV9,CASSVASRGRVETGELFF
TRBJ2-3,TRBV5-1,CASREADTQYF
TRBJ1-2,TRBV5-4,CASSLSGLKANYGYTF
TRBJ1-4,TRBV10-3,CAIRGGSNEKLFF
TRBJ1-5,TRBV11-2,CASSRTTGHQANQPQHF
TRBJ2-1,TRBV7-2,CASSLDGGTGGNEQFF
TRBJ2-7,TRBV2,CASSEEVPYEQYF
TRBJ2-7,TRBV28,CASSSTYEQYF
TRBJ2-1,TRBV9,CASSARGNSYNEQFF
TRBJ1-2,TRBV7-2,CASSSGQGLGYTF